This is a list of T cell receptor beta chains from one sample in a study of T cell responses to AZD1222 COVID-19 vaccine. Method: immunoSEQ multiplex PCR; TCRdb's copy keeps in-frame clones and lacks some. This table has around 72,000 clones, 82% appearing once. The sample in question was peripheral blood, obtained on day 0 of AZD1222 vaccination. These receptors were collected from an adult in good health. CDR3s include the opening cysteine and the closing phenylalanine or tryptophan.

TRBV3-1/TRBV3-2	TRBJ1-2	13	CASSTGTAYGYTF
TRBV19	TRBJ1-5	13	CASSNGGGQPQHF
TRBV6-5	TRBJ2-3	15	CASSYSFPSTDTQYF
TRBV6-1	TRBJ1-6	18	CASSGSLGRIGGGSPLHF
TRBV11-2	TRBJ2-7	14	CASSYGTQAYEQYF
TRBV11-2	TRBJ1-2	13	CASSLEYGDGYTF
TRBV5-6	TRBJ1-3	15	CASSSDRRSGNTIYF
TRBV27	TRBJ2-5	14	CASSLFGGEETQYF
TRBV5-5	TRBJ1-3	14	CASSLVSSGNTIYF
TRBV10-1	TRBJ1-2	13	CASGTGEGYGYTF
TRBV19	TRBJ1-5	13	CASSPGGNQPQHF
TRBV6-5	TRBJ2-2	14	CASTRDTHTGELFF
TRBV4-1	TRBJ1-2	15	CASSQDRGVGRGYTF
TRBV10-3	TRBJ2-2	14	CASTGHQNTGELFF
TRBV9	TRBJ2-1	16	CASSVEGLSSYNEQFF
TRBV5-1	TRBJ1-4	15	CASSSYRGQNEKLFF
TRBV7-9	TRBJ1-2	18	CASSPQAGNPRGGYGYTF
TRBV30	TRBJ1-2	14	CAWSHAQQGYGYTF
TRBV6-1	TRBJ1-6	13	CASSEQVDSPLHF
TRBV4-2	TRBJ1-2	13	CASSQGQGVGYTF
TRBV20-1	TRBJ1-2	13	CSASLIDLYGYTF
TRBV10-3	TRBJ1-5	14	CAISEGTVNQPQHF
TRBV7-9	TRBJ2-1	17	CASSFGVGMSSYNEQFF
TRBV4-2	TRBJ1-2	15	CASSPKVGGDYGYTF
TRBV7-9	TRBJ2-1	16	CASSLVAGGNYNEQFF
TRBV29-1	TRBJ2-7	14	CSVEELASGDEQYF
TRBV3-1/TRBV3-2	TRBJ1-3	15	CASSQGRSSGNTIYF
TRBV4-2	TRBJ1-3	16	CASSQEDSSSGNTIYF
TRBV5-4	TRBJ1-6	13	CASSSGGVAPLHF
TRBV27	TRBJ2-1	17	CASSLEGGTGPYNEQFF
TRBV30	TRBJ1-5	13	CAWSRQSGQPQHF
TRBV7-6	TRBJ2-7	15	CASSLQQGRTYEQYF
TRBV11-1	TRBJ1-1	14	CASSFGRVNTEAFF
TRBV7-9	TRBJ2-5	15	CASSLGAGIEETQYF
TRBV14	TRBJ1-3	14	CASRSQGSGNTIYF
TRBV11-1	TRBJ2-1	13	CASSFGSVNEQFF
TRBV4-1	TRBJ2-7	15	CASSQAGTSFYEQYF
TRBV3-1/TRBV3-2	TRBJ2-6	17	CASSQGVGNSGANVLTF
TRBV5-4	TRBJ2-1	15	CASSLGHTLNNEQFF
TRBV29-1	TRBJ2-7	13	CSVDGRGTNEQYF
TRBV10-3	TRBJ2-7	14	CAISALAGGYEQYF
TRBV18	TRBJ1-2	12	CASSPPGNGYTF
TRBV9	TRBJ2-7	13	CASSVAETYEQYF
TRBV5-1	TRBJ2-1	14	CASTTSGGYNEQFF
TRBV19	TRBJ2-4	14	CASSIDGSSGIQYF
TRBV7-2	TRBJ2-5	14	CASSQSTIGETQYF
TRBV27	TRBJ1-1	16	CASTLRATGGYTEAFF
TRBV6-5	TRBJ2-7	14	CASNLGGASYEQYF
TRBV29-1	TRBJ2-5	13	CSVERGTRETQYF
TRBV24-1	TRBJ2-1	12	CATSDPYSGQFF
TRBV5-6	TRBJ1-3	15	CASSLDPRSGNTIYF
TRBV6-6	TRBJ1-4	15	CASSLRDRGTEKLFF
TRBV27	TRBJ1-2	13	CASSLYRNYGYTF